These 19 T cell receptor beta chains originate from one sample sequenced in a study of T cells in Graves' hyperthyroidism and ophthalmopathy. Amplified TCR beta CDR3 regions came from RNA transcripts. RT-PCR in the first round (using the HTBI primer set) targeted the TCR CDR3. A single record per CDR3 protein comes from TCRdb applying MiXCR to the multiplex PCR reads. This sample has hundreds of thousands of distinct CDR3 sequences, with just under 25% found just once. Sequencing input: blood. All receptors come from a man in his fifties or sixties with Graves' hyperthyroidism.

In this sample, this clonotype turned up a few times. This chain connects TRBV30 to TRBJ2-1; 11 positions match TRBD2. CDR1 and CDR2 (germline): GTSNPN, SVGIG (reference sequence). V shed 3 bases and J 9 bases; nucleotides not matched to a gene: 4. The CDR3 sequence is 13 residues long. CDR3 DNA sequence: TGTGCCTGGAGCTCTGGACTAGCGGGTGAGCAGTTCTTC. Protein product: CAWSSGLAGEQFF. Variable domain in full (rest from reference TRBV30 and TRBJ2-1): SQTIHQWPATLVQPVGSPLSLECTVEGTSNPNLYWYRQAAGRGLQLLFYSVGIGQISSEVPQNLSASRPQDRQFILSSKKLLLSDSGFYLCAWSSGLAGEQFFGPGTRLTVL.

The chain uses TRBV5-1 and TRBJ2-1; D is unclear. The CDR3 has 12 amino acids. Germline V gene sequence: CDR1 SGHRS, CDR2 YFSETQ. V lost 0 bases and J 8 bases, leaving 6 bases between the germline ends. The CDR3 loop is CASSLGPHEQFF. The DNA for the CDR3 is TGCGCCAGCAGCTTGGGCCCTCATGAGCAGTTCTTC.

The CDR3 sequence is CSATGLAERTDTQYF. The CDR3 bases are TGCAGTGCTACAGGACTAGCGGAACGCACAGATACGCAGTATTTT. The chain combines TRBV20-1 with TRBJ2-3; TRBD2 agrees at 10 bases. This CDR3 comprises 15 residues. The V gene end was trimmed by 4 bases and the J gene end by 1 base; junction bases not matched to a gene: 5. The germline V gene has CDR1 DFQATT and CDR2 SNEGSKA (reference sequence).

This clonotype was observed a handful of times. CDR3 in amino acids: CASSPRDSLYGYTF. In DNA, the CDR3 is TGCGCCAGCAGCCCCCGGGACAGTCTCTATGGCTACACCTTC. This chain uses TRBV5-1 with TRBJ1-2; 7 bases map to TRBD1. CDR1 and CDR2 from the germline V gene are SGHRS and YFSETQ. J gave up 4 bases and V 4 bases, and 7 bases lay outside the gene matches. The CDR3 spans 14 residues.

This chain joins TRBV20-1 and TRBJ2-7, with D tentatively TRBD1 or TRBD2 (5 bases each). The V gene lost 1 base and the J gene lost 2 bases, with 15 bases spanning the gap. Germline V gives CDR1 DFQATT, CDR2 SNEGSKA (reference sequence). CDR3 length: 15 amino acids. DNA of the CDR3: TGCAGTGCTAGAGCTGCCCAACTAGGGGCCTACGAGCAGTACTTC. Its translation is CSARAAQLGAYEQYF.

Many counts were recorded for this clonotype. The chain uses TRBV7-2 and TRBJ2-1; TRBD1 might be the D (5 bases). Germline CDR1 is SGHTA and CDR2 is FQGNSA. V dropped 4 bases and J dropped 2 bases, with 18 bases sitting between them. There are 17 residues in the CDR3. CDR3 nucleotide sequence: TGTGCCAGCAGCTACAGGCGGCCCTTTAAACCCTACAATGAGCAGTTCTTC. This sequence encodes CASSYRRPFKPYNEQFF.

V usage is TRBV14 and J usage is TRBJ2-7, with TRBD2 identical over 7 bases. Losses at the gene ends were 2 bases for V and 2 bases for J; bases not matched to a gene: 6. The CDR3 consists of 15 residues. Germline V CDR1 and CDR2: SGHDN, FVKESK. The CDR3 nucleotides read TGTGCCAGCAGCCAACTTCCAGCGGGGCCCTACGAGCAGTACTTC. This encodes CASSQLPAGPYEQYF.

The CDR3 is CSAIMTAIISGYGYTF. The CDR3, as DNA: TGCAGTGCAATCATGACGGCCATAATTTCTGGCTATGGCTACACCTTC. The chain is built from TRBV20-1 and TRBJ1-2; no clear D. The CDR3 is 16 residues long. The V gene's germline CDR1 is DFQATT and CDR2 SNEGSKA (reference sequence). Trimming removed 6 bases from V and 4 bases from J, with 24 bases in between.

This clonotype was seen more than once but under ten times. CDR3 sequence (DNA): TGTGCCAGCAGCCCGGGCGGGGCCAACGTCCTGACTTTC. Translation gives CASSPGGANVLTF. The chain combines TRBV3-1 with TRBJ2-6, with D unclear. With 4 bases removed from V and 4 bases from J, the gap between germline ends came to 5 bases. Germline CDR1 reads LGHDT; CDR2 reads YNNKEL (reference sequence). The CDR3 covers 13 residues.

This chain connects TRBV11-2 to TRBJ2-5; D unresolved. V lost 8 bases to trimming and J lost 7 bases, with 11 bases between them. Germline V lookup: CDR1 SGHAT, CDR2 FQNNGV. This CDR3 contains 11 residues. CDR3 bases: TGTGCCAGCTCCAACCTGGGGACCCAGTACTTC. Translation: CASSNLGTQYF.

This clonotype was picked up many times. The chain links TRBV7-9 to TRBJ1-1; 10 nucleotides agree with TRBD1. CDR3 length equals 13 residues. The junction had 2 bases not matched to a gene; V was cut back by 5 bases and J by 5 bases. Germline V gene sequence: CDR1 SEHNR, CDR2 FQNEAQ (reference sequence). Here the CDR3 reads CASSGQGGTEAFF. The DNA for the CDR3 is TGTGCCAGCAGCGGACAGGGGGGAACTGAAGCTTTCTTT.

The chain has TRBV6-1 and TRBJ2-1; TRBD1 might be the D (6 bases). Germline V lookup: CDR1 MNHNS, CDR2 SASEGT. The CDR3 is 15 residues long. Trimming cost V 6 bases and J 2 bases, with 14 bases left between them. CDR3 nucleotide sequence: TGTGCCAGCAGGCTAGGGGACAACCCCTACAATGAGCAGTTCTTC. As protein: CASRLGDNPYNEQFF.

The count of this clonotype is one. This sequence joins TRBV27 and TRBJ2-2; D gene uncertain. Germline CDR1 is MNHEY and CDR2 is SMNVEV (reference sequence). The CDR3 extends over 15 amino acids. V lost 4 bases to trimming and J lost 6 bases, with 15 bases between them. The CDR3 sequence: CASSWLESKAGELFF. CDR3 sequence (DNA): TGTGCCAGCAGTTGGTTGGAATCCAAGGCCGGGGAGCTGTTTTTT.

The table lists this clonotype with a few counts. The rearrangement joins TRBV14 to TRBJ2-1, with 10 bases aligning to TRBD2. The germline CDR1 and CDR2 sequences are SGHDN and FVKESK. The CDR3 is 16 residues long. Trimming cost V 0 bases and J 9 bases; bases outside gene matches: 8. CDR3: CASSQDFSGRAPEQFF. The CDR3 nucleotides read TGTGCCAGCAGCCAAGATTTCAGCGGGAGGGCCCCTGAGCAGTTCTTC.

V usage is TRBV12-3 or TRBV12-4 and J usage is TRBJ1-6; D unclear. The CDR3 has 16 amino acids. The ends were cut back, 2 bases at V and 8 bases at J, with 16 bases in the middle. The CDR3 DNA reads TGTGCCAGCAGTTTATTACCCCGGACTGGTGATTCACCCCTCCACTTT. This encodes CASSLLPRTGDSPLHF.

This chain's CDR3 is CASSASSGTPYEQYF. CDR3 nucleotides: TGTGCCAGCAGTGCCTCTAGCGGGACCCCCTACGAGCAGTACTTC. The chain combines TRBV6-1 with TRBJ2-7; 9 bases agree with TRBD2. This CDR3 has 15 amino acids. The V gene end was trimmed by 4 bases and the J gene end by 2 bases; junction bases not matched to a gene: 6. Looked up from germline, CDR1 is MNHNS and CDR2 is SASEGT.

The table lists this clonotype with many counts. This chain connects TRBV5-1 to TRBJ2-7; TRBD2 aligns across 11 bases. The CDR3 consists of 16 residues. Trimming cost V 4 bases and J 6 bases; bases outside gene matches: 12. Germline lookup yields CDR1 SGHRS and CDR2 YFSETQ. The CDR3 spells CASSPTLAGGVSEQYF. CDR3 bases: TGCGCCAGCAGCCCAACCTTAGCGGGAGGGGTGAGCGAGCAGTACTTC.

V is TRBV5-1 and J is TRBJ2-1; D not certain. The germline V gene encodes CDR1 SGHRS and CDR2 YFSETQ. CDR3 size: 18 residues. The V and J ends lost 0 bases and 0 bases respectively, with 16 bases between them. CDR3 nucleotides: TGCGCCAGCAGCTTGGCCTCCGGATCGGGTTTCTCCTACAATGAGCAGTTCTTC. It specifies CASSLASGSGFSYNEQFF.

CDR3 DNA sequence: TGTGCCAGTAGTCCCCGGGACCCGTATGGCTACACCTTC. This gives the protein CASSPRDPYGYTF. The chain employs TRBV19 and TRBJ1-2; D is perhaps TRBD1 (5 bases). The germline V gene has CDR1 LNHDA and CDR2 SQIVND (reference sequence). The CDR3 covers 13 residues. The V end lost 5 bases, the J end lost 5 bases, and 12 bases lay between the germline ends.